This TCR beta chain was identified during a study of shared clonotypes between healthy human individuals. General study findings and limits: Roughly 5% of naive CD4 clonotypes were shared across four donors.

Adult donors, all healthy and HIV-negative, had no recent acute infections or vaccinations. Repertoires were generated with immunoSEQ multiplex PCR, while TCRdb's copy carries only in-frame clones and drops some. This table has 100,000 to 120,000 clones, approximately 70% appearing once. Germline loops: CDR1 SGHKS, CDR2 YYEKEE (reference sequence). This CDR3 region has 14 residues. Trimming cost V 2 bases and J 0 bases; bases outside gene matches: 2. Turning to this clone: Its antigen is unknown.

Sequenced sample: memory CD8+ T cells sorted from blood. The subset denotes: CD45RO+ cells pooled with CCR7-negative TemRA cells. This sequence was found in a woman younger than 45 in good health. The chain uses TRBV5-5 and TRBJ2-7; TRBD1 agrees at 7 bases. The CDR3 bases are TGTGCCAGCAGCTTCACAGGGGCCTCCTACGAGCAGTACTTC. It codes for CASSFTGASYEQYF.